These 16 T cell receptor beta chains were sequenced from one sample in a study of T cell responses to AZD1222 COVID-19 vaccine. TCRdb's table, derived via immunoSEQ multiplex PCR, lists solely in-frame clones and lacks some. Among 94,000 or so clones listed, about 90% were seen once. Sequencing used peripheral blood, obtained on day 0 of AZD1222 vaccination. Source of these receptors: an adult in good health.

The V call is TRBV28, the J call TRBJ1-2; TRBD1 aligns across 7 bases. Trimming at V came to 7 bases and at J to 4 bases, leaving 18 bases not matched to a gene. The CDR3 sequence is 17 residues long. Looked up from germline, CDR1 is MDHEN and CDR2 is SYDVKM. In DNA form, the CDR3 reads TGTGCCAGCACCACGCCTGGACAGGCCCCGATACTCTATGGCTACACCTTC. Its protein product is CASTTPGQAPILYGYTF.

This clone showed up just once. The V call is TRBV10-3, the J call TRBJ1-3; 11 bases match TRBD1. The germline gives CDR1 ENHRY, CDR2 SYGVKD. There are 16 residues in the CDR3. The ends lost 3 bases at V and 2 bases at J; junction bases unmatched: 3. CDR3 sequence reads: CAISEQGQGAGNTIYF. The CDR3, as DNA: TGTGCCATCAGTGAACAGGGACAGGGGGCTGGAAACACCATATATTTT.

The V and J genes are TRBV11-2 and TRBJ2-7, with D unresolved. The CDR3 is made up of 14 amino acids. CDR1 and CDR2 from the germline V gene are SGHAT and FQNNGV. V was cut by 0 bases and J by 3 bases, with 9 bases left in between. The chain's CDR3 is CASSLDGALYEQYF. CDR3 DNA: TGTGCCAGCAGCTTAGATGGAGCCCTCTACGAGCAGTACTTC.

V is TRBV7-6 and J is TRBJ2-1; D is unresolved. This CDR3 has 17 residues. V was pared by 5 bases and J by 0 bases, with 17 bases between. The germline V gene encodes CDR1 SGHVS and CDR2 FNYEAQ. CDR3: CASSAGEGRTSYNEQFF. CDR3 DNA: TGTGCCAGCAGCGCCGGAGAAGGACGGACCTCCTACAATGAGCAGTTCTTC.

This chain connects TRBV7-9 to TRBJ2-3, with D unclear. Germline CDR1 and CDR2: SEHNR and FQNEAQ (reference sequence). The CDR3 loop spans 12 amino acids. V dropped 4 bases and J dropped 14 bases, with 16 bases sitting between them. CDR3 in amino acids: CASSSQRTALYF. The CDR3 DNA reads TGTGCCAGCAGCTCTCAACGGACGGCTTTGTATTTT.

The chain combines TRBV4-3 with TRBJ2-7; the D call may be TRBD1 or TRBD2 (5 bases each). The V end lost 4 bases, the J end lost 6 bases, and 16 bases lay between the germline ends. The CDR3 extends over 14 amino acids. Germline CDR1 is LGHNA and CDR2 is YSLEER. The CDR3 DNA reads TGCGCCAGCAGCCTCGGGACCTCTCTGTTCGAGCAGTACTTC. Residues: CASSLGTSLFEQYF.

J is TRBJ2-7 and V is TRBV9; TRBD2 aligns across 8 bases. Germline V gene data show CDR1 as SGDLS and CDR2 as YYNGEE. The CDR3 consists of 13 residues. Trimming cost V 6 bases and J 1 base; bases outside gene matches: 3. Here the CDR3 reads CASNPSGSYEQYF. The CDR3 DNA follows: TGTGCCAGCAATCCTAGCGGGTCCTACGAGCAGTACTTC.

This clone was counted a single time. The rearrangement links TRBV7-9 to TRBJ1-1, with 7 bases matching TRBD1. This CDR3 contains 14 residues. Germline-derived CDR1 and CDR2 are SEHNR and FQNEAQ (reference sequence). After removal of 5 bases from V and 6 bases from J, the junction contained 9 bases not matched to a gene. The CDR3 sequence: CASSPQGYGAEAFF. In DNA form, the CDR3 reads TGTGCCAGCAGCCCACAGGGGTACGGGGCTGAAGCTTTCTTT.

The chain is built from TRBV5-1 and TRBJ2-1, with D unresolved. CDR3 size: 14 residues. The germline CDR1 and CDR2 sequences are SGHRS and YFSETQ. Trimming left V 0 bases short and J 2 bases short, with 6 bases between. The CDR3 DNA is TGCGCCAGCAGCTTGGTTCCCACCTACAATGAGCAGTTCTTC. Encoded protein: CASSLVPTYNEQFF.

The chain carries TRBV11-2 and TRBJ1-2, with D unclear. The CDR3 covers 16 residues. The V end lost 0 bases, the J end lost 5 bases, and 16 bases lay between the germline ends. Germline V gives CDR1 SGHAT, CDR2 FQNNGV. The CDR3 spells CASSLDYSDITYGYTF. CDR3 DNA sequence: TGTGCCAGCAGCTTAGATTACAGCGACATAACATATGGCTACACCTTC.

The CDR3 DNA reads TGTGCCAGCAGCTTAGCTTCCGGACAGGGTCTCTACGAGCAGTACTTC. As protein: CASSLASGQGLYEQYF. The gene calls are TRBV7-2 and TRBJ2-7; TRBD1 agrees at 8 bases. J gave up 3 bases and V 0 bases, and 7 bases lay outside the gene matches. The CDR3 consists of 16 residues. Germline V lookup: CDR1 SGHTA, CDR2 FQGNSA. The full variable domain, with the rest looked up from reference TRBV7-2 and TRBJ2-7, is GAGVSQSPSNKVTEKGKDVELRCDPISGHTALYWYRQSLGQGLEFLIYFQGNSAPDKSGLPSDRFSAERTGGSVSTLTIQRTQQEDSAVYLCASSLASGQGLYEQYFGPGTRLTVT.

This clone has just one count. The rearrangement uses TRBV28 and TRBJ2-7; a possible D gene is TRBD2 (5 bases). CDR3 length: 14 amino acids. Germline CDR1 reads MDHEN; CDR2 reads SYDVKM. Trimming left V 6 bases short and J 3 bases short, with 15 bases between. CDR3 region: CASSPPGVNYEQYF. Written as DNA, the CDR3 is TGTGCCAGCAGCCCACCCGGGGTTAACTACGAGCAGTACTTC.

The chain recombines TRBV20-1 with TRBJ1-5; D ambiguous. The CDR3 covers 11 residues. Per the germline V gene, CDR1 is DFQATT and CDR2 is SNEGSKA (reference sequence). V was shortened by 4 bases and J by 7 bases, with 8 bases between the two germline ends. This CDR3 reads CSATEAQPQHF. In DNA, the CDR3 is TGCAGTGCTACAGAAGCCCAGCCCCAGCATTTT.

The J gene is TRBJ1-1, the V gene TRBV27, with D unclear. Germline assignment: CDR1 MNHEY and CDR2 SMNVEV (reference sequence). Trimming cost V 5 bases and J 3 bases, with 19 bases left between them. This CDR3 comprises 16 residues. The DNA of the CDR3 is TGTGCCAGCAGTCAATTACCGTCGGCGTCGGACACTGAAGCTTTCTTT. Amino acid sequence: CASSQLPSASDTEAFF.

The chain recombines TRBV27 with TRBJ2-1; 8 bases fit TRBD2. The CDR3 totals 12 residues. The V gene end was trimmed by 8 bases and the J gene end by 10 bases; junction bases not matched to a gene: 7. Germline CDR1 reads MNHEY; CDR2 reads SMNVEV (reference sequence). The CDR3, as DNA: TGTGCCAGCGGACTAGCTGGGGGCGAGCAGTTCTTC. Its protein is CASGLAGGEQFF.

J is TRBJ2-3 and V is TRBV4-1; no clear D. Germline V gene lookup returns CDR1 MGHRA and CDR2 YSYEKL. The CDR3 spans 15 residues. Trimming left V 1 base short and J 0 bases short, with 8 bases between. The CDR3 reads CASSQVPSSTDTQYF. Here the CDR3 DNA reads TGCGCCAGCAGCCAAGTCCCCTCTAGCACAGATACGCAGTATTTT.